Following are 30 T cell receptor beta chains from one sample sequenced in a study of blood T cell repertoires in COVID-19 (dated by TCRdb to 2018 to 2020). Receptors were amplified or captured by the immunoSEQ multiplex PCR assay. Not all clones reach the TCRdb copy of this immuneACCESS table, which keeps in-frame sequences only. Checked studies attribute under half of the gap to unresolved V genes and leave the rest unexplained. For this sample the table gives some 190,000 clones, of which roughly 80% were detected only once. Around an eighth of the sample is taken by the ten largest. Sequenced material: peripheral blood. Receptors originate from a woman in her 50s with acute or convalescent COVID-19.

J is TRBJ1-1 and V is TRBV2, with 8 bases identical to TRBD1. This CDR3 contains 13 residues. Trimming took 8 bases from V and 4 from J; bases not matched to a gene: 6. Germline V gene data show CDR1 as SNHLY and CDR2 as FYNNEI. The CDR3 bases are TGTGCCAGCTCGGACAGGGCTGGCACTGAAGCTTTCTTT. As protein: CASSDRAGTEAFF.

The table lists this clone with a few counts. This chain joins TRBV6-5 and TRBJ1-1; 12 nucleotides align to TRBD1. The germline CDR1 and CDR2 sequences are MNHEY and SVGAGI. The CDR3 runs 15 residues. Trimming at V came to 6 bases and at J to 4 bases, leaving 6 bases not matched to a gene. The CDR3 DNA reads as TGTGCCAGCAGCCGGGACAGGGGGCCTTCCACTGAAGCTTTCTTT. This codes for CASSRDRGPSTEAFF.

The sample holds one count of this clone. DNA for the CDR3: TGTGCCAGCAGTCAAGTGACAGATGACACTGAAGCTTTCTTT. Residues: CASSQVTDDTEAFF. The chain links TRBV28 to TRBJ1-1; tentative D call: TRBD1 (5 bases). Germline loops: CDR1 MDHEN, CDR2 SYDVKM. CDR3 size: 14 residues. The V end was cut by 5 bases, the J end by 3 bases, with 13 bases between.

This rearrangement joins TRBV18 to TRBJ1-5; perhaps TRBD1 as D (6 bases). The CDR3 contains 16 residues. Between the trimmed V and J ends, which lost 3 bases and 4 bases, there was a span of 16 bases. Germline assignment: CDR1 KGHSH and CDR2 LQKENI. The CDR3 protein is CASSPGVQGWNQPQHF. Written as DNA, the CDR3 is TGTGCCAGCTCACCTGGTGTACAGGGCTGGAATCAGCCCCAGCATTTT.

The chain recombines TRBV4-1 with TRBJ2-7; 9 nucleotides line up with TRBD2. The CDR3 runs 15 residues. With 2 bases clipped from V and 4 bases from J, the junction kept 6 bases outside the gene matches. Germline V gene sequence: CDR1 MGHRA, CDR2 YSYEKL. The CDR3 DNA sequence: TGCGCCAGCAGCCAACTGAGGGCGGGAGGGTACGAGCAGTACTTC. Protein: CASSQLRAGGYEQYF.

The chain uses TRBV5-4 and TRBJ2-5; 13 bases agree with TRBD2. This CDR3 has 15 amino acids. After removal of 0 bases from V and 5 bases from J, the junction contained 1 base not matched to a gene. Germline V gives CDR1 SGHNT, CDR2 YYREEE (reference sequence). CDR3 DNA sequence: TGTGCCAGCAGCTTGGCACTAGCGGGAGGGGAGACCCAGTACTTC. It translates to CASSLALAGGETQYF.

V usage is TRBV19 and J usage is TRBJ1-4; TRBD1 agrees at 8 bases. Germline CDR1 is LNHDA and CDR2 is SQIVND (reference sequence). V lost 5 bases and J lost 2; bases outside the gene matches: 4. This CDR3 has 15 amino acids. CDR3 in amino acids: CASSLRTGTNEKLFF. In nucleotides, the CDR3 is TGTGCCAGTAGTCTTCGGACAGGGACTAATGAAAAACTGTTTTTT. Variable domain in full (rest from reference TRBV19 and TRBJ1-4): DGGITQSPKYLFRKEGQNVTLSCEQNLNHDAMYWYRQDPGQGLRLIYYSQIVNDFQKGDIAEGYSVSREKKESFPLTVTSAQKNPTAFYLCASSLRTGTNEKLFFGSGTQLSVL.

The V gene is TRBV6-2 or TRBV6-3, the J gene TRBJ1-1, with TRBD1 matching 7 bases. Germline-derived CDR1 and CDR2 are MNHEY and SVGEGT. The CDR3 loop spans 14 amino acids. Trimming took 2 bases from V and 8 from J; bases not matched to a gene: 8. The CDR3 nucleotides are TGTGCCAGCAGTTACATGGGACAGCTGACGGAAGCTTTCTTT. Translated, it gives CASSYMGQLTEAFF.

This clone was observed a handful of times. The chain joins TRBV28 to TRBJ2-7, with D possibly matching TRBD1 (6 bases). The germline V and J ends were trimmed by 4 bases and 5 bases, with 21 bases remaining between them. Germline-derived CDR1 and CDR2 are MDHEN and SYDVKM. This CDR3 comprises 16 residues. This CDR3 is CASSSTGTSSPHEQYF. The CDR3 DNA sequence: TGTGCCAGCAGTTCCACCGGGACATCGAGTCCCCACGAGCAGTACTTC.

The CDR3 loop is CASSLDWTSGGSYNEQFF. The DNA for the CDR3 is TGTGCCAGCAGCTTAGATTGGACTAGCGGGGGCTCCTACAATGAGCAGTTCTTC. This sequence joins TRBV11-2 and TRBJ2-1, with 13 nucleotides matching TRBD2. This CDR3 has 18 amino acids. Trimming took 0 bases from V and 0 from J; bases not matched to a gene: 2. CDR1 SGHAT and CDR2 FQNNGV come from the germline V gene. The whole variable domain, filled in from reference TRBV11-2 and TRBJ2-1, reads EAGVAQSPRYKIIEKRQSVAFWCNPISGHATLYWYQQILGQGPKLLIQFQNNGVVDDSQLPKDRFSAERLKGVDSTLKIQPAKLEDSAVYLCASSLDWTSGGSYNEQFFGPGTRLTVL.

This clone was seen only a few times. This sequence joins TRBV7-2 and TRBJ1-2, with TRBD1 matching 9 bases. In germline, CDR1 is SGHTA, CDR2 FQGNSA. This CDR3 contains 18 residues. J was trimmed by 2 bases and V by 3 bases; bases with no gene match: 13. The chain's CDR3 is CASSFRAPTGGWNYGYTF. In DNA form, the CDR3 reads TGTGCCAGCAGCTTTCGGGCCCCCACAGGGGGCTGGAACTATGGCTACACCTTC.

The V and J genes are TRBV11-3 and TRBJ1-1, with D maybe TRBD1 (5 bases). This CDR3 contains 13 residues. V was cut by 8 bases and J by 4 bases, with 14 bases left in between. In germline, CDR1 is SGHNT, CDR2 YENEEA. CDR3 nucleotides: TGTGCCAGCTCCTCTAAGGGGTCCACTGAAGCTTTCTTT. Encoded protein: CASSSKGSTEAFF. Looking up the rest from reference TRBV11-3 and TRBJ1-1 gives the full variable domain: EAGVVQSPRYKIIEKKQPVAFWCNPISGHNTLYWYLQNLGQGPELLIRYENEEAVDDSQLPKDRFSAERLKGVDSTLKIQPAELGDSAVYLCASSSKGSTEAFFGQGTRLTVV.

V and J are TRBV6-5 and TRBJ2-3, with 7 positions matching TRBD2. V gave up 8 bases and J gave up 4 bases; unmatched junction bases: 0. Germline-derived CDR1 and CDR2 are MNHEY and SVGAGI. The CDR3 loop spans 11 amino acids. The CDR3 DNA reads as TGTGCCAGCGGGAGGGCAGATACGCAGTATTTT. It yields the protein CASGRADTQYF.

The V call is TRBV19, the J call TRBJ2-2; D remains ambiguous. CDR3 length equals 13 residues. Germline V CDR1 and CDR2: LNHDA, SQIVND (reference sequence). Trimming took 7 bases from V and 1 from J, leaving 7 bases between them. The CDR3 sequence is CASNQWNTGELFF. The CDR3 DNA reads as TGTGCCAGTAATCAATGGAACACCGGGGAGCTGTTTTTT.

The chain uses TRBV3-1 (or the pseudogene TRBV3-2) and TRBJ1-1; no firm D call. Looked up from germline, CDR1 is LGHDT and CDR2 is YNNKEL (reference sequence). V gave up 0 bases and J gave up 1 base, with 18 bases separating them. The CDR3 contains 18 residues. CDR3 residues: CASSQDPAAAGRNTEAFF. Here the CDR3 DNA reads TGTGCCAGCAGCCAAGATCCGGCTGCGGCGGGCAGGAACACTGAAGCTTTCTTT.

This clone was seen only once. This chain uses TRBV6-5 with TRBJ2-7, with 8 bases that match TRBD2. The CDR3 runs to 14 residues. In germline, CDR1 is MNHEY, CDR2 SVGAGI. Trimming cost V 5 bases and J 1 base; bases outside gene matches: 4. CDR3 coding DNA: TGTGCCAGCAGTAGGACTAGCCAATCCTACGAGCAGTACTTC. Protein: CASSRTSQSYEQYF.

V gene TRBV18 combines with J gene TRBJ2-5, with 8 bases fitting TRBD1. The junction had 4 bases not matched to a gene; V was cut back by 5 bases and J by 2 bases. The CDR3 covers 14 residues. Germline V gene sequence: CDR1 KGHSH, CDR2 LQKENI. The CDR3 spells CASSWTGPQETQYF. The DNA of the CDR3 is TGTGCCAGCTCATGGACAGGGCCGCAAGAGACCCAGTACTTC.

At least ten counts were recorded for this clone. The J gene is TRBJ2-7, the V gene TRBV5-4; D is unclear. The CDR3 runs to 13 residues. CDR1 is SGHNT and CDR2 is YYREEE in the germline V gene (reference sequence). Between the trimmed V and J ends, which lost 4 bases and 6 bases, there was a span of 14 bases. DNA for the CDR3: TGTGCCAGCAGCCTTGACACGCCAAGCGAGCAGTACTTC. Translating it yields CASSLDTPSEQYF. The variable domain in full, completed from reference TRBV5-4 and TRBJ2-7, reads ETGVTQSPTHLIKTRGQQVTLRCSSQSGHNTVSWYQQALGQGPQFIFQYYREEENGRGNFPPRFSGLQFPNYSSELNVNALELDDSALYLCASSLDTPSEQYFGPGTRLTVT.

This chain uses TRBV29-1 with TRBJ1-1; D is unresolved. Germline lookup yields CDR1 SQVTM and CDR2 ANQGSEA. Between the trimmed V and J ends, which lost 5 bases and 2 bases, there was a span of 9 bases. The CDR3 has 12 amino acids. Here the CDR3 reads CSVIYSNTEAFF. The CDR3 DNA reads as TGCAGCGTTATCTACAGCAACACTGAAGCTTTCTTT.

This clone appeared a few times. CDR3 protein: CASSLVAGSYEQYF. The CDR3 nucleotides read TGTGCCAGCAGCTTAGTGGCTGGCTCCTACGAGCAGTACTTC. The V and J genes are TRBV11-2 and TRBJ2-7; D is undetermined. The CDR3 consists of 14 residues. CDR1 SGHAT and CDR2 FQNNGV come from the germline V gene. V shed 1 base and J shed 0 bases, with 7 bases lying between them.

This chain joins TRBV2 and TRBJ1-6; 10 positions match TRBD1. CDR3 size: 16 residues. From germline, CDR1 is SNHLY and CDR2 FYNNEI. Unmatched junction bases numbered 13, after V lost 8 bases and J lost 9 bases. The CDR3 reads CASGPGQGNIGSPLHF. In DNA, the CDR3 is TGTGCCAGCGGACCGGGACAGGGGAACATTGGTTCACCCCTCCACTTT. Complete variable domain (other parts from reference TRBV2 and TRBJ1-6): EPEVTQTPSHQVTQMGQEVILRCVPISNHLYFYWYRQILGQKVEFLVSFYNNEISEKSEIFDDQFSVERPDGSNFTLKIRSTKLEDSAMYFCASGPGQGNIGSPLHFGNGTRLTVT.

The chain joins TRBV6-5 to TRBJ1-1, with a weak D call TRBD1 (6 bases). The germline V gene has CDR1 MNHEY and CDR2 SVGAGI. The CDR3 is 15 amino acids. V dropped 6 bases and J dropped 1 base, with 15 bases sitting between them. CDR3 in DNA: TGTGCCAGCAGGGGGCCGACAGGCAGGAACACTGAAGCTTTCTTT. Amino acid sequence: CASRGPTGRNTEAFF.

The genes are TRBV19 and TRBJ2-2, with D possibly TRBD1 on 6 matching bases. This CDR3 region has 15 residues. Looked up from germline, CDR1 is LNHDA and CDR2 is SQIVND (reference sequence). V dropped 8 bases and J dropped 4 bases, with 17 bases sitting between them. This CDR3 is CASRQGRGGTGELFF. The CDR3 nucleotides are TGTGCCAGTCGTCAGGGGCGAGGAGGCACCGGGGAGCTGTTTTTT.

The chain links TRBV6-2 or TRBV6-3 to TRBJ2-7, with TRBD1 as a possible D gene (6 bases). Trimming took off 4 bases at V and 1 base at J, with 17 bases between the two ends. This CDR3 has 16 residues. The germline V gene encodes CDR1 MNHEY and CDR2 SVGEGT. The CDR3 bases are TGTGCCAGCAGTTTTACGACAGGCAAGCTGTCCTACGAGCAGTACTTC. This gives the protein CASSFTTGKLSYEQYF.

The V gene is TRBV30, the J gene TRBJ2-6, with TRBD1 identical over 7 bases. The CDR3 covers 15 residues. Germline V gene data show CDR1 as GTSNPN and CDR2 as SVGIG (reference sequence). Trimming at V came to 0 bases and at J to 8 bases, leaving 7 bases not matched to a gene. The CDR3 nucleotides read TGTGCCTGGAGTGTTTTAGCAGGGGGAACCAACGTCCTGACTTTC. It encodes CAWSVLAGGTNVLTF.

The chain's CDR3 is CASSTGGAETEAFF. The DNA of the CDR3 is TGTGCCAGCAGCACAGGGGGCGCGGAGACTGAAGCTTTCTTT. The chain uses TRBV6-5 and TRBJ1-1; 9 nucleotides match TRBD1. The CDR3 is 14 residues long. CDR1 is MNHEY and CDR2 is SVGAGI in the germline V gene. The J segment lost 5 bases and the V segment lost 6 bases, leaving 7 bases of the junction unmatched.

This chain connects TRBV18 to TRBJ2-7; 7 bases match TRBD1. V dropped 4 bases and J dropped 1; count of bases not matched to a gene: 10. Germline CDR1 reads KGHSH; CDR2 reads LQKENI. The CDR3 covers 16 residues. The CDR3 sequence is CASSLDRVTQSYEQYF. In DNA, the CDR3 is TGTGCCAGCTCACTCGACAGGGTAACACAATCCTACGAGCAGTACTTC. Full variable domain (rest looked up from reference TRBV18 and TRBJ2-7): NAGVMQNPRHLVRRRGQEARLRCSPMKGHSHVYWYRQLPEEGLKFMVYLQKENIIDESGMPKERFSAEFPKEGPSILRIQQVVRGDSAAYFCASSLDRVTQSYEQYFGPGTRLTVT.

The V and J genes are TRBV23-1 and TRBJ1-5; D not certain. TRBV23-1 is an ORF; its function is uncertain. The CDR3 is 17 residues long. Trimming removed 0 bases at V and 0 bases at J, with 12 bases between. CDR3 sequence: CASSQSLDGYSNQPQHF. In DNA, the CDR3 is TGCGCCAGCAGTCAATCGCTTGACGGGTATAGCAATCAGCCCCAGCATTTT.

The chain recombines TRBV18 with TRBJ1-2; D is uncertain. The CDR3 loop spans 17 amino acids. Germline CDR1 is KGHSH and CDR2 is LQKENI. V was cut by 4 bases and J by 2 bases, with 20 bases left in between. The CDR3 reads CASSLSDGGGLNYGYTF. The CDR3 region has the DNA TGTGCCAGCTCACTCTCCGACGGTGGCGGATTAAACTATGGCTACACCTTC.

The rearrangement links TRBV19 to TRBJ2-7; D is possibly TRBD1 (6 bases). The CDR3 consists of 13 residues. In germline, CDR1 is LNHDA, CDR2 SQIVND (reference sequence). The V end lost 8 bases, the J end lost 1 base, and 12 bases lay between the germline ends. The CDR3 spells CASRPRGSYEQYF. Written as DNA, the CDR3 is TGTGCCAGTCGGCCTAGGGGGTCCTACGAGCAGTACTTC.